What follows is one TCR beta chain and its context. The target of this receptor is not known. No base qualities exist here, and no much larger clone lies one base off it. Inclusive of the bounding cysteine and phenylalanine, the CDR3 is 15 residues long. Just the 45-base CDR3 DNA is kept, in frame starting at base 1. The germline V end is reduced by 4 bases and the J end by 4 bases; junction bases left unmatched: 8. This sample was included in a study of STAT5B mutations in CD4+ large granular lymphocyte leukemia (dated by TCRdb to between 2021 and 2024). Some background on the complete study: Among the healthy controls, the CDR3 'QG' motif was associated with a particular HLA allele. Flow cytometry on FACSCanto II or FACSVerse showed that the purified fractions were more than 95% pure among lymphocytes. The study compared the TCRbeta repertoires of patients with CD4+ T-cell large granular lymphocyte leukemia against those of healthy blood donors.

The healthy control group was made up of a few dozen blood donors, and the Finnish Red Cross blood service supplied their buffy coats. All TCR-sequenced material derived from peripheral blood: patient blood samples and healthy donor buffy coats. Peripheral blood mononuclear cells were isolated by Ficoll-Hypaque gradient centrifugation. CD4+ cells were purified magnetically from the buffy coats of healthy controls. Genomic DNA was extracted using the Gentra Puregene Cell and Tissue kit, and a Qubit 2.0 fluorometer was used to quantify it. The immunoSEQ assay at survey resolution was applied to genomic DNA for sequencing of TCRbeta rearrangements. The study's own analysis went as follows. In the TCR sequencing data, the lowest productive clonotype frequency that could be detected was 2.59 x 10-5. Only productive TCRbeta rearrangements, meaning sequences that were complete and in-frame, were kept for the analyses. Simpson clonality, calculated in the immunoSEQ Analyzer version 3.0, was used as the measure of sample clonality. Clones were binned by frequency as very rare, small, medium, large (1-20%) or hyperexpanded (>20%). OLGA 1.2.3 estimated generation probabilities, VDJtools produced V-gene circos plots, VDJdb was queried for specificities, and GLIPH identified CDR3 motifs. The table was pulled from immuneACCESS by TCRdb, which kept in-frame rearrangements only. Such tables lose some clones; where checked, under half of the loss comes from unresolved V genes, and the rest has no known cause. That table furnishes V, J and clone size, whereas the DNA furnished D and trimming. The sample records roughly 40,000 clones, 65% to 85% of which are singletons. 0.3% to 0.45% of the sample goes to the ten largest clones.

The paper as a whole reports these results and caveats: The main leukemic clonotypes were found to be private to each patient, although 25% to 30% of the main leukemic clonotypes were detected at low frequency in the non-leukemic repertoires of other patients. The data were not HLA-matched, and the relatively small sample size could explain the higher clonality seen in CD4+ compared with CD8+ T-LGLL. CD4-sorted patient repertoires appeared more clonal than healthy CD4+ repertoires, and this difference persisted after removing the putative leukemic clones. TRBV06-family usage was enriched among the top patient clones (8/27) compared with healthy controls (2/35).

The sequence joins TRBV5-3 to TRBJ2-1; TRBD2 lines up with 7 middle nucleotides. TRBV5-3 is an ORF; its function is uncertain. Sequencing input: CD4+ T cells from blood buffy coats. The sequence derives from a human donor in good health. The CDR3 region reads CARSHDPGGYNEQFF. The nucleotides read TGTGCCAGAAGCCACGATCCCGGGGGGTACAATGAGCAGTTCTTC.